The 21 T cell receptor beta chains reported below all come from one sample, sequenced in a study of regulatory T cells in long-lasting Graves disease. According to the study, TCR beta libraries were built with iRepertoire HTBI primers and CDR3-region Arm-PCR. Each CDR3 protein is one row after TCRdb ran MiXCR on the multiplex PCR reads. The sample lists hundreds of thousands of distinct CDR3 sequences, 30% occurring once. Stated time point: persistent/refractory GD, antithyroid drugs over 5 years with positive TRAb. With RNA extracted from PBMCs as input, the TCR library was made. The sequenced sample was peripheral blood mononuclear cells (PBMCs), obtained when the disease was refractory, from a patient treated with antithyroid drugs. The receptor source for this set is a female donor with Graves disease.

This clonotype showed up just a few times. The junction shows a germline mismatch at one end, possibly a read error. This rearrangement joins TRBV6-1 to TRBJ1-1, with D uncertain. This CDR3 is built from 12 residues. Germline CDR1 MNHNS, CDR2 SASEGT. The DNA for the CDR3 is TGTGCCAGCAGTGAAGATCGCCAGCCCCGTTCCTTT. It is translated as CASSEDRQPRSF.

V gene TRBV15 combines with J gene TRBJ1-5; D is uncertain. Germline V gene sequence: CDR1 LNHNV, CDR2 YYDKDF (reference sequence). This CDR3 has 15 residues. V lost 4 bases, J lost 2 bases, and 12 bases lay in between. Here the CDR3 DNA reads TGTGCCACCAGCAAAGCCCGGGGAGGCAATCAGCCCCAGCATTTT. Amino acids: CATSKARGGNQPQHF.

CDR3 DNA sequence: TGTGCCAGCAGTTACGGAGGTGTGGGGGAGGAGCAGTACTTC. The encoded protein is CASSYGGVGEEQYF. The gene calls are TRBV6-5 and TRBJ2-7; D tentatively fits TRBD1 or TRBD2 (5 bases each). This CDR3 contains 14 residues. V was trimmed by 2 bases and J by 7 bases, leaving 15 bases between them. CDR1 MNHEY and CDR2 SVGAGI come from the germline V gene.

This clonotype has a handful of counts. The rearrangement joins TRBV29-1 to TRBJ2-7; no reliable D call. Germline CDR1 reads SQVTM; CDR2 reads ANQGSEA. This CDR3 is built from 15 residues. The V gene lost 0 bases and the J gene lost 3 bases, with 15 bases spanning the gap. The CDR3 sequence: CSVEDPDGGFYEQYF. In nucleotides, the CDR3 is TGCAGCGTTGAAGATCCGGACGGCGGATTCTACGAGCAGTACTTC.

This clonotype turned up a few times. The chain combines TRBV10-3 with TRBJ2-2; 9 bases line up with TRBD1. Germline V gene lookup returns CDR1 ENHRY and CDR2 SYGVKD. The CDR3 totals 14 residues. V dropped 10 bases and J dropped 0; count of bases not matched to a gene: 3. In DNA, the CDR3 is TGTGCCAGTAGACAGGGGGCGAACACCGGGGAGCTGTTTTTT. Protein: CASRQGANTGELFF.

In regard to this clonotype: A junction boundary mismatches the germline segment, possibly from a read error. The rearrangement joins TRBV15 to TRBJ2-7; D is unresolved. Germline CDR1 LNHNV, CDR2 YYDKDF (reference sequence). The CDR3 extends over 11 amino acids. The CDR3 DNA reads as TGTGCCACCAGCACTCAATACGGGCAGTACTTC. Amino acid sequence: CATSTQYGQYF.

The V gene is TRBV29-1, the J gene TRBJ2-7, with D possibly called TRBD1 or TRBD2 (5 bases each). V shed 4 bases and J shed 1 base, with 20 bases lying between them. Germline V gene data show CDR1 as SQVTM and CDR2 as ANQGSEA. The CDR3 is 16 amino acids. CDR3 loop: CSVAHPGRGDSYEQYF. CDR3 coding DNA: TGCAGCGTTGCTCACCCGGGGAGAGGGGATTCCTACGAGCAGTACTTC.

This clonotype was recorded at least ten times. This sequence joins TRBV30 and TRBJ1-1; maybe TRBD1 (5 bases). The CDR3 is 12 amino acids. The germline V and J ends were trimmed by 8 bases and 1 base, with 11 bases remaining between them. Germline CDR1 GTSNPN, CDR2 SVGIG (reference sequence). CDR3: CALPGQNTEAFF. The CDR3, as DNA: TGTGCCCTACCGGGGCAGAACACTGAAGCTTTCTTT.

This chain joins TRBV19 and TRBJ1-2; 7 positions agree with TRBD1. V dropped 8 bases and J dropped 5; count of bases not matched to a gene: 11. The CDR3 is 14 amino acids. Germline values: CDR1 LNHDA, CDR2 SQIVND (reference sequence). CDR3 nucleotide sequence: TGTGCCAGTTCCATTATTGACAGGGCGTATGGCTACACCTTC. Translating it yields CASSIIDRAYGYTF.

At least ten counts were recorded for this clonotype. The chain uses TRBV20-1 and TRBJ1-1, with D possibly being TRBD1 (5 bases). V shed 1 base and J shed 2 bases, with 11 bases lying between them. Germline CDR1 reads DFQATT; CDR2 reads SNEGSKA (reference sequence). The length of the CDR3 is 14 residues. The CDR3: CSARGRESNTEAFF. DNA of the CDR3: TGCAGTGCTAGAGGCAGGGAGAGTAACACTGAAGCTTTCTTT.

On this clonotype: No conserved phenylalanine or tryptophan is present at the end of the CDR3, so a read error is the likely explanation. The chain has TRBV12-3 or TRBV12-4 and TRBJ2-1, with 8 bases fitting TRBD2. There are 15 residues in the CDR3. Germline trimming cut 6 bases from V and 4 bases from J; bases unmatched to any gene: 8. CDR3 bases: TGTGCCAGCAGAATTGGAGCTAGCGGGTACAATGAGCAGTTCTCC. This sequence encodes CASRIGASGYNEQFS.

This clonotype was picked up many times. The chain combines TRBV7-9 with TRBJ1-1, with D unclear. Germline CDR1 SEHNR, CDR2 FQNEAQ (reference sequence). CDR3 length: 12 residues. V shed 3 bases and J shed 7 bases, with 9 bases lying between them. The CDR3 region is CASSLVGGEAFF. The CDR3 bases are TGTGCCAGCAGCTTGGTTGGTGGTGAAGCTTTCTTT. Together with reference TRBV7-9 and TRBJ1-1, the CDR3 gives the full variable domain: DTGVSQNPRHKITKRGQNVTFRCDPISEHNRLYWYRQTLGQGPEFLTYFQNEAQLEKSRLLSDRFSAERPKGSFSTLEIQRTEQGDSAMYLCASSLVGGEAFFGQGTRLTVV.

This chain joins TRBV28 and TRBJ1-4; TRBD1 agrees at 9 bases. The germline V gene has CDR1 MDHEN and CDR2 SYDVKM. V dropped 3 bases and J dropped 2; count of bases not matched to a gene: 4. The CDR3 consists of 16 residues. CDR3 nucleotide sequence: TGTGCCAGCAGTTTGCCCGACAGGGGGACTAATGAAAAACTGTTTTTT. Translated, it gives CASSLPDRGTNEKLFF. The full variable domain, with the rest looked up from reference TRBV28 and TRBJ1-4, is DVKVTQSSRYLVKRTGEKVFLECVQDMDHENMFWYRQDPGLGLRLIYFSYDVKMKEKGDIPEGYSVSREKKERFSLILESASTNQTSMYLCASSLPDRGTNEKLFFGSGTQLSVL.

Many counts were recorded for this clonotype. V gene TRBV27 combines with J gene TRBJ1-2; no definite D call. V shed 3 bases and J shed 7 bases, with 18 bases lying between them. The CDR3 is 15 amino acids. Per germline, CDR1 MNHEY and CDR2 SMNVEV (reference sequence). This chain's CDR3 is CASSFKAAPVGGYTF. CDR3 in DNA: TGTGCCAGCAGTTTTAAGGCAGCACCAGTGGGTGGCTACACCTTC.

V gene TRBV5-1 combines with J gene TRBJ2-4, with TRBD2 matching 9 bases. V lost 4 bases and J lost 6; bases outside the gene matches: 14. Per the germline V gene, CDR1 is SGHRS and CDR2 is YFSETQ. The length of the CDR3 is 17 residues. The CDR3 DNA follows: TGCGCCAGCAGCAGCTTGGGGCCAGCGGGAGGTCGAAACATTCAGTACTTC. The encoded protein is CASSSLGPAGGRNIQYF.

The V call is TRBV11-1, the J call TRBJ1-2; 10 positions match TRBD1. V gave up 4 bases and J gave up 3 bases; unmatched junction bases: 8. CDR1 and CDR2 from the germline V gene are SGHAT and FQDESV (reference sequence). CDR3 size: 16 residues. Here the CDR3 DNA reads TGTGCCAGCAGCTCGGGATCCGGGACAGGGGACTATGGCTACACCTTC. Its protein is CASSSGSGTGDYGYTF.

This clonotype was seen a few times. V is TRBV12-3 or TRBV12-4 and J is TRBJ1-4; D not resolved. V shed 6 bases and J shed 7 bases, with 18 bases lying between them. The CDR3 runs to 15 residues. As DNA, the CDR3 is TGTGCCAGCAGCGTAGTCGCGGGTTTTGGTGAAAAACTGTTTTTT. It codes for CASSVVAGFGEKLFF.

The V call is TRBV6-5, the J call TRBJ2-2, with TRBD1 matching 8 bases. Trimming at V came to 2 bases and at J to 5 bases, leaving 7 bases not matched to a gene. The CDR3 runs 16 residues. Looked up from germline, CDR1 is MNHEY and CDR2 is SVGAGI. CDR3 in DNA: TGTGCCAGCAGTTACCTCGGGGACAGGAGGACCGGGGAGCTGTTTTTT. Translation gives CASSYLGDRRTGELFF.

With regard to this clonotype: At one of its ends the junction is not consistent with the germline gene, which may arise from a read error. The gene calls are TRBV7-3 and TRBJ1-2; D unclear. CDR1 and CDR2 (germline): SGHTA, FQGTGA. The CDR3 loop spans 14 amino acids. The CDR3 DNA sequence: TGCGCCAGCAGCCAAGCAAGGGATGCGAGTGGCTACACCTTC. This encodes CASSQARDASGYTF.

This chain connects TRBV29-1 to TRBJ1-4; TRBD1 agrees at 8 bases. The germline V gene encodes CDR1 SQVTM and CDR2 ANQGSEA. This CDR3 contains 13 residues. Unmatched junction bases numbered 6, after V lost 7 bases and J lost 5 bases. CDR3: CSATGGRNEKLFF. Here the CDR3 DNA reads TGCAGCGCAACAGGGGGAAGGAATGAAAAACTGTTTTTT.

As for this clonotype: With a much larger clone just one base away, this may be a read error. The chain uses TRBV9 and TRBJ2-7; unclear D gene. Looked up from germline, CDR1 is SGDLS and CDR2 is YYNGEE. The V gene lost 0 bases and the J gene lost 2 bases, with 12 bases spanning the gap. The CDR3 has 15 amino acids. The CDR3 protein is CASSVAPDPTYEQYF. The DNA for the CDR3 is TGTGCCAGCAGCGTAGCGCCGGATCCTACCTACGAGCAGTACTTC.